This T cell receptor beta chain was identified during a study of cytomegalovirus exposure and HLA in healthy donors. The PCR was carried out with 60 Vbeta primers and 13 Jbeta primers. TCRdb's table, derived via immunoSEQ multiplex PCR, lists solely in-frame clones and lacks some. The repertoire holds 180,000 or so clones, with approximately 83% as singletons. Germline V gene data show CDR1 as SQVTM and CDR2 as ANQGSEA. The CDR3 is made up of 12 amino acids. Trimming removed 2 bases at V and 7 bases at J, with 12 bases between. The chain carries TRBV29-1 and TRBJ2-7; unclear D gene. This TCR was recovered from a man in his late teens or twenties in good health and CMV-seropositive. The specimen sequenced was PBMCs. CDR3 in amino acids: CSVESESVEQYF. CDR3 bases: TGCAGCGTTGAATCAGAATCCGTTGAGCAGTACTTC.